These 13 T cell receptor beta chains share one sample of origin, sequenced in a study of T cells in Graves' hyperthyroidism and ophthalmopathy. Authors of the study amplified TCR beta CDR3 regions from RNA transcripts. First-round RT-PCR of the TCR CDR3 relied on the HTBI primer set. A single record per CDR3 protein comes from TCRdb applying MiXCR to the multiplex PCR reads. The sample contains roughly 500,000 distinct CDR3 sequences, 16% of which appear only once. Sequencing used blood. These receptors originate from a woman aged 30 to 39 with Graves' ophthalmopathy.

This clonotype came up many times. The V and J genes are TRBV28 and TRBJ2-5; the D is unclear. Germline CDR1 reads MDHEN; CDR2 reads SYDVKM. V gave up 3 bases and J gave up 4 bases, with 12 bases separating them. The CDR3 spans 14 residues. The DNA of the CDR3 is TGTGCCAGCAGTTTTTGGACGAATGGAGAGACCCAGTACTTC. Translated: CASSFWTNGETQYF.

This clonotype was observed at least ten times. The chain uses TRBV7-2 and TRBJ2-3; a weak D match, TRBD2 (6 bases). The germline CDR1 and CDR2 sequences are SGHTA and FQGNSA. V dropped 5 bases and J dropped 7 bases, with 13 bases sitting between them. The CDR3 extends over 13 amino acids. This CDR3 is CASSLTSRNTQYF. As DNA, the CDR3 is TGTGCCAGCAGCCTTACTAGCCGAAATACGCAGTATTTT. The full variable domain, completed using reference TRBV7-2 and TRBJ2-3, is GAGVSQSPSNKVTEKGKDVELRCDPISGHTALYWYRQSLGQGLEFLIYFQGNSAPDKSGLPSDRFSAERTGGSVSTLTIQRTQQEDSAVYLCASSLTSRNTQYFGPGTRLTVL.

The rearrangement uses TRBV12-3 or TRBV12-4 and TRBJ1-6, with a tentative D call TRBD1 (6 bases). This CDR3 contains 15 residues. Trimming cost V 0 bases and J 9 bases, with 12 bases left between them. The CDR3 sequence is CASSLALLGGSPLHF. The CDR3 nucleotides are TGTGCCAGCAGTTTAGCACTTCTAGGGGGTTCACCCCTCCACTTT.

This clonotype was recorded many times. This chain links TRBV18 with TRBJ2-1; 7 bases map to TRBD1. The CDR3 spans 15 residues. Germline V gene lookup returns CDR1 KGHSH and CDR2 LQKENI. J lost 6 bases, V lost 0 bases, and 5 bases had no gene match. CDR3 coding DNA: TGTGCCAGCTCACCACCGGGGGACAGCCTCAATGAGCAGTTCTTC. Translated: CASSPPGDSLNEQFF.

This rearrangement joins TRBV7-9 to TRBJ2-1, with D unclear. Germline values: CDR1 SEHNR, CDR2 FQNEAQ (reference sequence). V was clipped by 5 bases and J by 15 bases, with 17 bases between them. This CDR3 has 12 residues. The CDR3 spells CASSPPAWSRFF. The CDR3 region has the DNA TGTGCCAGCAGCCCCCCGGCTTGGTCACGGTTCTTC.

This clonotype was counted many times. J is TRBJ2-7 and V is TRBV5-1; D is possibly TRBD1 (5 bases). V lost 6 bases and J 0 bases, leaving 10 bases between the germline ends. In germline, CDR1 is SGHRS, CDR2 YFSETQ. This CDR3 has 13 amino acids. CDR3 nucleotides: TGCGCCAGCACGCAGGGAAGCTCCTACGAGCAGTACTTC. Encoded protein: CASTQGSSYEQYF. The full variable domain, completed using reference TRBV5-1 and TRBJ2-7, is KAGVTQTPRYLIKTRGQQVTLSCSPISGHRSVSWYQQTPGQGLQFLFEYFSETQRNKGNFPGRFSGRQFSNSRSEMNVSTLELGDSALYLCASTQGSSYEQYFGPGTRLTVT.

Comments on this clonotype: Just one base apart from a much larger clone, this may be a read error. This chain links TRBV28 with TRBJ2-1, with TRBD1 matching 10 bases. The CDR3 loop spans 17 amino acids. Germline CDR1 reads MDHEN; CDR2 reads SYDVKM. After removal of 7 bases from V and 2 bases from J, the junction contained 11 bases not matched to a gene. CDR3 loop: CASIFTFDRGPYNEQFF. The CDR3 nucleotides are TGTGCCAGCATTTTTACCTTTGACAGGGGGCCCTACAATGAGCAGTTCTTC.

This clonotype appeared a few times. The gene calls are TRBV7-9 and TRBJ2-3, with a weak D call TRBD1 (5 bases). The CDR3 runs to 16 residues. V was shortened by 2 bases and J by 0 bases, with 12 bases between the two germline ends. CDR1 and CDR2 from the germline V gene are SEHNR and FQNEAQ (reference sequence). CDR3 coding DNA: TGTGCCAGCAGCTTACAAGGGGTTTCTAGCACAGATACGCAGTATTTT. It specifies CASSLQGVSSTDTQYF. The full variable domain, rest sourced from reference TRBV7-9 and TRBJ2-3, is DTGVSQNPRHKITKRGQNVTFRCDPISEHNRLYWYRQTLGQGPEFLTYFQNEAQLEKSRLLSDRFSAERPKGSFSTLEIQRTEQGDSAMYLCASSLQGVSSTDTQYFGPGTRLTVL.

This sequence joins TRBV5-6 and TRBJ2-2; possibly TRBD2 for D (6 bases). Germline CDR1 SGHDT, CDR2 YYEEEE. The CDR3 spans 17 residues. The V end was cut by 3 bases, the J end by 4 bases, with 19 bases between. CDR3 loop: CASSSLFGGPSTGELFF. The CDR3 DNA follows: TGTGCCAGCAGCTCATTATTCGGAGGGCCATCCACCGGGGAGCTGTTTTTT. The full variable domain, completed using reference TRBV5-6 and TRBJ2-2, is DAGVTQSPTHLIKTRGQQVTLRCSPKSGHDTVSWYQQALGQGPQFIFQYYEEEERQRGNFPDRFSGHQFPNYSSELNVNALLLGDSALYLCASSSLFGGPSTGELFFGEGSRLTVL.

The chain links TRBV28 to TRBJ1-6, with 7 bases that match TRBD1. The CDR3 contains 13 residues. Germline V gene sequence: CDR1 MDHEN, CDR2 SYDVKM. V dropped 9 bases and J dropped 7; count of bases not matched to a gene: 6. CDR3 sequence: CASYGTANSPLHF. The CDR3 bases are TGTGCCAGTTACGGGACAGCCAATTCACCCCTCCACTTT.

CDR3 DNA: TGTGCCAGCAGACTTCTAGGACTAGACGGACAGAATGAGCAGTTCTTC. This gives the protein CASRLLGLDGQNEQFF. This chain connects TRBV2 to TRBJ2-1, with D perhaps matching TRBD2 (7 bases). Germline V gives CDR1 SNHLY, CDR2 FYNNEI. The CDR3 has 16 amino acids. Trimming stripped 6 bases from V and 7 bases from J, with 22 bases between.

The rearrangement uses TRBV24-1 and TRBJ2-7, with 12 bases that match TRBD1. Germline assignment: CDR1 KGHDR and CDR2 SFDVKD. Unmatched junction bases numbered 5, after V lost 2 bases and J lost 4 bases. The length of the CDR3 is 16 residues. The CDR3 sequence is CATSDWGTGGKYEQYF. The CDR3 nucleotides are TGTGCCACCAGTGATTGGGGGACAGGGGGCAAATACGAGCAGTACTTC.

This clonotype was counted between two and nine times. The V gene is TRBV4-3, the J gene TRBJ2-2; 8 nucleotides line up with TRBD1. This CDR3 is 17 amino acids long. Looked up from germline, CDR1 is LGHNA and CDR2 is YSLEER. J was trimmed by 1 base and V by 4 bases; bases with no gene match: 8. CDR3 amino acids: CASSRLPGGGNTGELFF. The CDR3 nucleotides are TGCGCCAGCAGCCGATTACCAGGGGGCGGGAACACCGGGGAGCTGTTTTTT.